This T cell receptor (beta chain) was sequenced in a study of blood T cell repertoires in COVID-19. In the study overall: Italy, Spain and the United States were the sources of the convalescent and acute COVID-19 samples.

Method: immunoSEQ multiplex PCR; TCRdb's copy keeps in-frame clones and lacks some. The sample records roughly 340,000 clones, 75% to 90% being singletons. Sequencing input: peripheral blood. This clonotype originated in a woman between 45 and 60 years old with COVID-19, enrolled during active disease.

CDR3 bases: TGTGCCAGTAGTCTGGGACTGCAGCCAGGAAACACCATATATTTT. Amino acid sequence: CASSLGLQPGNTIYF. This chain joins TRBV19 and TRBJ1-3, with D tentatively TRBD1 (5 bases). The CDR3 has 15 amino acids. V shed 5 bases and J shed 4 bases, with 15 bases lying between them. Germline-derived CDR1 and CDR2 are LNHDA and SQIVND (reference sequence).